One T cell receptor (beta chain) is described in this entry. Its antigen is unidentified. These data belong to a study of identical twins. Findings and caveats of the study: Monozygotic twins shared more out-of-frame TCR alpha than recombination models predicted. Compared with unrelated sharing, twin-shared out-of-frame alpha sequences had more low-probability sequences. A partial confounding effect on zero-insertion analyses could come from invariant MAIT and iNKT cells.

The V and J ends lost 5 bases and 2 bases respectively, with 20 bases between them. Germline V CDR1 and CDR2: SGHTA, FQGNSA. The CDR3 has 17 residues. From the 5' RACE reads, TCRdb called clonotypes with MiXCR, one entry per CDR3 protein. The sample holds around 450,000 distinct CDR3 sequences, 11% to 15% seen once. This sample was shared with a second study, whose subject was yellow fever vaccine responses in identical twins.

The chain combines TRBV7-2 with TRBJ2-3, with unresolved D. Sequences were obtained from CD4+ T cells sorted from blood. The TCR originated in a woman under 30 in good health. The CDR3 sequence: CASSPLPGGSVTDTQYF. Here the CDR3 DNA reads TGTGCCAGCAGCCCGTTGCCGGGCGGTTCGGTCACAGATACGCAGTATTTT.